This T cell receptor (beta chain) derives from a study of blood T cell repertoires in COVID-19. At the level of the study: COVID-19 samples, acute and convalescent, were from the United States, Italy and Spain. In each case, the material was cDNA or gDNA derived from T cells, B-cell-depleted T cells, or PBMCs.

Authors' processing steps: Amplification with reference gene primers provided the estimates of nucleated cell counts. Profiled with immunoSEQ multiplex PCR; TCRdb holds only in-frame clones, not every one. V and J calls and clone size are copied from that table; D and trimming were computed from the DNA. This repertoire shows some 250,000 clones, 80% to 90% found once; its top ten account for approximately 2%. Germline V gene data show CDR1 as LNHDA and CDR2 as SQIVND (reference sequence). The J segment lost 5 bases and the V segment lost 5 bases, leaving 4 bases of the junction unmatched. The CDR3 extends over 14 amino acids. Assignment of participants to cohorts was predicated upon participant-reported clinical history.

This clonotype was obtained from a woman aged 45 to 65 who had recovered from COVID-19. The sequenced sample was PBMCs or T cells enriched from blood (not recorded which). The gene calls are TRBV19 and TRBJ2-7; the match to TRBD2 covers 12 bases. CDR3 sequence (DNA): TGTGCCAGTAGTCTAGCGGGAGGGCCCCACGAGCAGTACTTC. Translation: CASSLAGGPHEQYF.